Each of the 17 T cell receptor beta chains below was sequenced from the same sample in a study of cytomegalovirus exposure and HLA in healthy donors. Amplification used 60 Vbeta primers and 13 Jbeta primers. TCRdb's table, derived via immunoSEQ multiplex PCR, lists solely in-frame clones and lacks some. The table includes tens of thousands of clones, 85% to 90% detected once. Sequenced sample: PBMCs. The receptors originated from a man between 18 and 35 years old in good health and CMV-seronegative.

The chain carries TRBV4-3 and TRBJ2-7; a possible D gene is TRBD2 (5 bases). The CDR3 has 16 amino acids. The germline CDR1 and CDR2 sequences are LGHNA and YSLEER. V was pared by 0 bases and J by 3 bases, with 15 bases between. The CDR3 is CASSQDRGLARYEQYF. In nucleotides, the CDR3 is TGCGCCAGCAGCCAAGATCGAGGCCTAGCTCGCTACGAGCAGTACTTC.

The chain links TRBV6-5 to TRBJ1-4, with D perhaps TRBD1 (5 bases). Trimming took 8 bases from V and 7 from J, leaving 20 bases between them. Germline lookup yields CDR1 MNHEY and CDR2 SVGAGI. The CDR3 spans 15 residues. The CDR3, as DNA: TGTGCCAGCGGGTCAGCGGGAAGGAGGGGTGAAAAACTGTTTTTT. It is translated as CASGSAGRRGEKLFF.

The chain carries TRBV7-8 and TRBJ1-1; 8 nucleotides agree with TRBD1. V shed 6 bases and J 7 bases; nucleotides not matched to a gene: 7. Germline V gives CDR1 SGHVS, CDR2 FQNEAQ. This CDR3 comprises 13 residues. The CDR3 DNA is TGTGCCAGCAGGCAGGGGGCGGAGGGTGAAGCTTTCTTT. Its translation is CASRQGAEGEAFF. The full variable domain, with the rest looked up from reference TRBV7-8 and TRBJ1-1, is GAGVSQSPRYKVAKRGQDVALRCDPISGHVSLFWYQQALGQGPEFLTYFQNEAQLDKSGLPSDRFFAERPEGSVSTLKIQRTQQEDSAVYLCASRQGAEGEAFFGQGTRLTVV.

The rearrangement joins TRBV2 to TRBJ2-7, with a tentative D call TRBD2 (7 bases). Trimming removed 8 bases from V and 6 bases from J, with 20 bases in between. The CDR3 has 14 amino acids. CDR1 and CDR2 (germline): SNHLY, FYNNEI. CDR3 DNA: TGTGCCAGCTCCGAGGGGGAGGGAGGTCTCGAGCAGTACTTC. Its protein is CASSEGEGGLEQYF.

The CDR3 region is CASSLVAGGSYGYTF. The CDR3 coding sequence is TGTGCCAGCAGCTTAGTCGCGGGTGGGAGCTATGGCTACACCTTC. This chain joins TRBV7-8 and TRBJ1-2; no firm D call. The V and J ends lost 1 base and 4 bases respectively, with 13 bases between them. This CDR3 has 15 residues. Germline lookup yields CDR1 SGHVS and CDR2 FQNEAQ.

CDR3 nucleotides: TGTGCCAGCAGCTTCTTCACAGCCGATGAGCAGTTCTTC. It translates to CASSFFTADEQFF. The chain couples TRBV7-9 to TRBJ2-1; no clear D. This CDR3 has 13 residues. The ends were cut back, 3 bases at V and 8 bases at J, with 11 bases in the middle. From germline, CDR1 is SEHNR and CDR2 FQNEAQ (reference sequence).

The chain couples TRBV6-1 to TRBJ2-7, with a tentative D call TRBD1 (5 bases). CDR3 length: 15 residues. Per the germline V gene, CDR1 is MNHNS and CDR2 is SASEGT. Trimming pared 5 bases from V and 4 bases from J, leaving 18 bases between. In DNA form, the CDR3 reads TGTGCCAGCAGTCCAGGGCTGTCCAAGGGGTACGAGCAGTACTTC. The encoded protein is CASSPGLSKGYEQYF.

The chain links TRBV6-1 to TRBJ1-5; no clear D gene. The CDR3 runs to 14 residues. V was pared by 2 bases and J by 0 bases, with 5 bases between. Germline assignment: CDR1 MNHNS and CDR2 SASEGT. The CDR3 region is CASSENNSNQPQHF. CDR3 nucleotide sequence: TGTGCCAGCAGTGAAAATAATAGCAATCAGCCCCAGCATTTT.

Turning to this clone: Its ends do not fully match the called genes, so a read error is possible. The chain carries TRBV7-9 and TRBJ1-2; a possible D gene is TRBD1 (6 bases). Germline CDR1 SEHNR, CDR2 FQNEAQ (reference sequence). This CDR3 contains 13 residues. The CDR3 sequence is CSSSATGTGGYTF. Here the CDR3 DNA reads TGTTCCAGCAGCGCCACAGGGACCGGCGGCTACACCTTC.

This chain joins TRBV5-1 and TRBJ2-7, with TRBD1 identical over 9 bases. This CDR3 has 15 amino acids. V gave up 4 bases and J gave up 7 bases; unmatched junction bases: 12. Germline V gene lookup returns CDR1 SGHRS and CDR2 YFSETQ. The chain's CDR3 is CASSAHRTGEVEQYF. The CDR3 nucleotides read TGCGCCAGCAGCGCGCATCGGACAGGGGAAGTGGAGCAGTACTTC.

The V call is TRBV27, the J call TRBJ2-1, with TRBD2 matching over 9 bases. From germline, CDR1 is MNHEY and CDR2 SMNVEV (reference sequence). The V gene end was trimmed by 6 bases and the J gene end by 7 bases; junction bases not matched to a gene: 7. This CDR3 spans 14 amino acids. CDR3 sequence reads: CASRTSGSLNEQFF. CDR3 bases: TGTGCCAGCAGGACTAGCGGCTCGCTGAATGAGCAGTTCTTC.

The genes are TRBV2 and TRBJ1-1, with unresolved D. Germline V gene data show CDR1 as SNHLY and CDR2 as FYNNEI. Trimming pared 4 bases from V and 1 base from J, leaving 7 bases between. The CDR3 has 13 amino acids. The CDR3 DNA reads TGTGCCAGCAGTGCCCGGGGGAACACTGAAGCTTTCTTT. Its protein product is CASSARGNTEAFF.

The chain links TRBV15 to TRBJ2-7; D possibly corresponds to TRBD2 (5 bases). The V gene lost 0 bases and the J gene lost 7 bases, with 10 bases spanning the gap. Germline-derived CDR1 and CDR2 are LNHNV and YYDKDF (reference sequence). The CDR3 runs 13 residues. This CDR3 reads CATSRDREGEQYF. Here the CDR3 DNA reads TGTGCCACCAGCAGAGACAGAGAGGGTGAGCAGTACTTC.

CDR3 sequence: CASSVAIPGDQPQHF. CDR3 coding DNA: TGTGCCAGCAGCGTAGCTATTCCCGGGGATCAGCCCCAGCATTTT. The gene calls are TRBV9 and TRBJ1-5, with D unresolved. Germline assignment: CDR1 SGDLS and CDR2 YYNGEE. This CDR3 contains 15 residues. V dropped 0 bases and J dropped 5 bases, with 12 bases sitting between them.

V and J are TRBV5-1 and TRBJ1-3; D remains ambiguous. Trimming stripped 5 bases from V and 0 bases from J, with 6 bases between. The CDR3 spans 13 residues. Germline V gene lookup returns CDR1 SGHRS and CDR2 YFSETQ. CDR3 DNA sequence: TGCGCCAGCAGTCCAAACTCTGGAAACACCATATATTTT. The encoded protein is CASSPNSGNTIYF.

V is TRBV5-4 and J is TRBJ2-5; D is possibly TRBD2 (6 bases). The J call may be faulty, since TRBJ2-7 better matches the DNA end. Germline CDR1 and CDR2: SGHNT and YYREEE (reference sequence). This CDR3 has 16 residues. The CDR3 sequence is CASSPSETRLRHEQYF. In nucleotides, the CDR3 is TGTGCCAGCAGCCCGTCGGAGACTAGGTTACGCCACGAGCAGTACTTC.

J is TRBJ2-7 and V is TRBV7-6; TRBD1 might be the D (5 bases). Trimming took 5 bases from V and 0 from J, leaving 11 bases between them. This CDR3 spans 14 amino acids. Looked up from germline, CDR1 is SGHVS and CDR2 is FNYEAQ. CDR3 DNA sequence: TGTGCCAGCAGCCGAGGACACCTCTCCTACGAGCAGTACTTC. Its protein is CASSRGHLSYEQYF.